Presented here are 27 T cell receptor beta chains from one specimen sequenced in a study of response to subunit inactivated influenza vaccine. Each CDR3 protein is one row after TCRdb ran MiXCR on the RT-PCR reads. Seen here are hundreds of thousands of distinct CDR3 sequences, less than 20% observed once, and the top ten hold 11%. This specimen was PBMCs from blood, taken about 11 days after vaccination. The receptor source for this set is a man aged 50-60 years who received an inactivated influenza vaccine.

This clonotype was recorded a few times. The chain carries TRBV20-1 and TRBJ1-1, with TRBD1 as a possible D gene (5 bases). This CDR3 spans 17 amino acids. Trimming stripped 0 bases from V and 3 bases from J, with 20 bases between. Germline CDR1 reads DFQATT; CDR2 reads SNEGSKA (reference sequence). CDR3 sequence reads: CSARDPGAGWVDTEAFF. The CDR3 coding sequence is TGCAGTGCTAGAGATCCTGGGGCGGGGTGGGTCGACACTGAAGCTTTCTTT.

This clonotype was seen more than once but under ten times. The rearrangement joins TRBV6-2 or TRBV6-3 to TRBJ1-5; 7 nucleotides line up with TRBD1. Germline CDR1 is MNHEY and CDR2 is SVGEGT. V dropped 2 bases and J dropped 1; count of bases not matched to a gene: 2. This CDR3 is 15 amino acids long. The CDR3 here is CASSYGTVSNQPQHF. In DNA form, the CDR3 reads TGTGCCAGCAGTTACGGGACAGTGAGCAATCAGCCCCAGCATTTT.

In its sample, this clonotype was seen many times. This sequence joins TRBV7-9 and TRBJ2-1; D is perhaps TRBD1 (5 bases). Trimming removed 3 bases from V and 5 bases from J, with 8 bases in between. CDR3 length: 13 amino acids. Germline V gene lookup returns CDR1 SEHNR and CDR2 FQNEAQ (reference sequence). The CDR3 loop is CASSLIQDNEQFF. CDR3 coding DNA: TGTGCCAGCAGCTTGATACAGGACAATGAGCAGTTCTTC. Looking up the rest from reference TRBV7-9 and TRBJ2-1 gives the full variable domain: DTGVSQNPRHKITKRGQNVTFRCDPISEHNRLYWYRQTLGQGPEFLTYFQNEAQLEKSRLLSDRFSAERPKGSFSTLEIQRTEQGDSAMYLCASSLIQDNEQFFGPGTRLTVL.

V is TRBV5-1 and J is TRBJ1-1, with D maybe TRBD1 (5 bases). Trimming removed 0 bases from V and 3 bases from J, with 9 bases in between. CDR3 length: 14 amino acids. Germline-derived CDR1 and CDR2 are SGHRS and YFSETQ. CDR3 bases: TGCGCCAGCAGCTTGGCAGGGCCGGACACTGAAGCTTTCTTT. Protein product: CASSLAGPDTEAFF.

CDR3 sequence reads: CASSQVGYGGLIEQYF. In DNA form, the CDR3 reads TGCGCCAGCAGCCAAGTGGGATACGGGGGGCTGATCGAGCAGTACTTC. The chain recombines TRBV4-1 with TRBJ2-7; D might be TRBD2 (7 bases). The ends were cut back, 1 base at V and 6 bases at J, with 19 bases in the middle. Germline lookup yields CDR1 MGHRA and CDR2 YSYEKL. The CDR3 covers 16 residues.

The rearrangement joins TRBV29-1 to TRBJ2-7; weak D call: TRBD1 (5 bases). The CDR3 consists of 12 residues. Germline V lookup: CDR1 SQVTM, CDR2 ANQGSEA. Trimming removed 6 bases at V and 2 bases at J, with 11 bases between. The chain's CDR3 is CSVLTAPYEQYF. In nucleotides, the CDR3 is TGCAGCGTCTTGACAGCCCCCTACGAGCAGTACTTC.

This chain uses TRBV7-9 with TRBJ2-5; maybe TRBD1 (6 bases). The V gene lost 5 bases and the J gene lost 4 bases, with 14 bases spanning the gap. CDR1 and CDR2 from the germline V gene are SEHNR and FQNEAQ (reference sequence). The CDR3 contains 14 residues. DNA of the CDR3: TGTGCCAGCAGCCCGGGACAAAGACCAGAGACCCAGTACTTC. Translating gives CASSPGQRPETQYF.

There are many counts of this clonotype. The V call is TRBV18, the J call TRBJ2-1; possible D gene TRBD1, 6 bases. V was clipped by 2 bases and J by 15 bases, with 11 bases between them. This CDR3 is built from 11 residues. From germline, CDR1 is KGHSH and CDR2 LQKENI. The CDR3 is CASSPGTNGFF. CDR3 DNA sequence: TGTGCCAGCTCACCAGGGACAAATGGGTTCTTC.

The chain joins TRBV27 to TRBJ2-1, with 13 bases lining up with TRBD2. CDR1 and CDR2 (germline): MNHEY, SMNVEV (reference sequence). The CDR3 covers 16 residues. Unmatched junction bases numbered 12, after V lost 5 bases and J lost 11 bases. CDR3 protein: CASSPGTGLAGVQQFF. The CDR3, as DNA: TGTGCCAGCAGTCCGGGGACAGGACTAGCGGGAGTTCAGCAGTTCTTC.

The chain combines TRBV7-8 with TRBJ2-7; D possibly matches TRBD1 or TRBD2 (5 bases each). Germline assignment: CDR1 SGHVS and CDR2 FQNEAQ. Trimming pared 2 bases from V and 4 bases from J, leaving 21 bases between. The CDR3 is 17 residues long. CDR3 nucleotide sequence: TGTGCCAGCAGCTTAAGCGGTAGGACCGGGGCAGGGTACGAGCAGTACTTC. This gives the protein CASSLSGRTGAGYEQYF.

This clonotype was picked up a small number of times. The chain couples TRBV7-8 to TRBJ2-1, with a possible D match to TRBD1 (5 bases). This CDR3 contains 15 residues. Germline-derived CDR1 and CDR2 are SGHVS and FQNEAQ. V dropped 5 bases and J dropped 2 bases, with 13 bases sitting between them. CDR3 nucleotide sequence: TGTGCCAGCAGCCAAGACAGTACCCCCTACAATGAGCAGTTCTTC. Translated, it gives CASSQDSTPYNEQFF.

The table lists this clonotype with a few counts. The J gene is TRBJ1-6, the V gene TRBV20-1; 8 bases line up with TRBD1. Germline V lookup: CDR1 DFQATT, CDR2 SNEGSKA (reference sequence). CDR3 length: 17 amino acids. V shed 0 bases, J shed 0 bases, and the junction held 4 bases outside the gene matches. The CDR3 region is CSARDDRGSSYNSPLHF. CDR3 sequence (DNA): TGCAGTGCTAGAGACGACAGGGGAAGCTCCTATAATTCACCCCTCCACTTT.

As for this clonotype: Germline and junction disagree at one end, which may indicate a read error. The chain employs TRBV4-2 and TRBJ2-1, with TRBD1 matching 9 bases. Germline V gene data show CDR1 as LGHNA and CDR2 as YNFKEQ. This CDR3 is 15 amino acids long. This CDR3 is CASSQEGDRADEEFF. The CDR3 DNA sequence: TGTGCCAGCAGCCAAGAGGGGGACAGGGCCGATGAGGAGTTCTTC.

The table lists this clonotype with a few counts. V and J are TRBV3-1 and TRBJ2-3; 9 bases match TRBD2. The CDR3 runs to 17 residues. V shed 4 bases, J shed 0 bases, and the junction held 8 bases outside the gene matches. In germline, CDR1 is LGHDT, CDR2 YNNKEL (reference sequence). As DNA, the CDR3 is TGTGCCAGCAGCCCCAGGGCTAGCGGGATCAGCACAGATACGCAGTATTTT. Amino acids: CASSPRASGISTDTQYF.

This clonotype showed up many times. The CDR3 loop is CSLRKSLNTEAFF. DNA for the CDR3: TGCAGCCTTCGAAAGTCCCTCAACACTGAAGCTTTCTTT. V is TRBV29-1 and J is TRBJ1-1, with D unresolved. The CDR3 loop spans 13 amino acids. With 8 bases removed from V and 2 bases from J, the gap between germline ends came to 15 bases. Germline CDR1 is SQVTM and CDR2 is ANQGSEA.

This clonotype has more than one count but fewer than ten. V usage is TRBV6-2 or TRBV6-3 and J usage is TRBJ2-4; D remains ambiguous. The CDR3 extends over 12 amino acids. V was shortened by 8 bases and J by 8 bases, with 13 bases between the two germline ends. CDR1 is MNHEY and CDR2 is SVGEGT in the germline V gene. The CDR3 sequence is CASVDPPHIQYF. The CDR3 coding sequence is TGTGCCAGCGTTGACCCACCCCACATTCAGTACTTC.

This chain uses TRBV13 with TRBJ2-7, with D possibly matching TRBD2 (6 bases). The CDR3 is 14 residues long. Germline CDR1 is PRHDT and CDR2 is FYEKMQ (reference sequence). Trimming took off 4 bases at V and 5 bases at J, with 15 bases between the two ends. The CDR3 nucleotides read TGTGCCAGCAGCTCAGGCCGGGCGGGGAACGAGCAGTACTTC. Translated, it gives CASSSGRAGNEQYF.

The rearrangement links TRBV20-1 to TRBJ2-1; 9 nucleotides line up with TRBD1. Per the germline V gene, CDR1 is DFQATT and CDR2 is SNEGSKA (reference sequence). After removal of 0 bases from V and 14 bases from J, the junction contained 8 bases not matched to a gene. The CDR3 runs 13 residues. In DNA form, the CDR3 reads TGCAGTGCTAGAGATTTAGGGGACAGGGTCGAGTTCTTC. Residues: CSARDLGDRVEFF.

This clonotype showed up just a few times. The chain joins TRBV18 to TRBJ1-2; 10 positions agree with TRBD1. Germline values: CDR1 KGHSH, CDR2 LQKENI. Trimming at V came to 2 bases and at J to 12 bases, leaving 3 bases not matched to a gene. The CDR3 is 12 residues long. The CDR3 DNA reads TGTGCCAGCTCACCAGGGACAGGGGCGGACACCTTC. It is translated as CASSPGTGADTF. The variable domain in full, with the rest retrieved from reference TRBV18 and TRBJ1-2, is NAGVMQNPRHLVRRRGQEARLRCSPMKGHSHVYWYRQLPEEGLKFMVYLQKENIIDESGMPKERFSAEFPKEGPSILRIQQVVRGDSAAYFCASSPGTGADTFGSGTRLTVV.

The chain carries TRBV5-1 and TRBJ2-5; 9 nucleotides line up with TRBD1. V shed 1 base, J shed 5 bases, and the junction held 12 bases outside the gene matches. The CDR3 has 17 residues. Germline V CDR1 and CDR2: SGHRS, YFSETQ. Here the CDR3 DNA reads TGCGCCAGCAGCTTGATTTCTCCGGGACAGGGTAGTGAGACCCAGTACTTC. Its protein is CASSLISPGQGSETQYF.

This clonotype came up a few times. The rearrangement uses TRBV4-1 and TRBJ1-1; 8 bases are a match to TRBD1. Germline CDR1 MGHRA, CDR2 YSYEKL. Trimming took 4 bases from V and 7 from J; bases not matched to a gene: 2. The CDR3 extends over 12 amino acids. DNA for the CDR3: TGCGCCAGCAGCCTGACAGGGGTTGAAGCTTTCTTT. Translation gives CASSLTGVEAFF.

The rearrangement uses TRBV27 and TRBJ1-2, with D possibly being TRBD1 (5 bases). V lost 4 bases, J lost 4 bases, and 16 bases lay in between. CDR3 length equals 15 residues. The germline V gene encodes CDR1 MNHEY and CDR2 SMNVEV (reference sequence). CDR3 residues: CASSSQPADSYGYTF. The CDR3 nucleotides read TGTGCCAGCAGTTCGCAACCCGCTGACAGCTATGGCTACACCTTC.

The chain joins TRBV12-3 or TRBV12-4 to TRBJ2-7, with 7 bases fitting TRBD1. J was trimmed by 5 bases and V by 1 base; bases with no gene match: 8. The CDR3 covers 15 residues. The CDR3 is CASSLGDSGNNEQYF. The CDR3 nucleotides are TGTGCCAGCAGTTTAGGGGACAGTGGGAACAACGAGCAGTACTTC.

Many counts were recorded for this clonotype. V is TRBV5-6 and J is TRBJ2-1, with 8 bases identical to TRBD2. V lost 4 bases and J lost 8; bases outside the gene matches: 11. Germline values: CDR1 SGHDT, CDR2 YYEEEE. This CDR3 has 15 amino acids. The CDR3 loop is CASSRRTSRWHEQFF. The CDR3 DNA reads as TGTGCCAGCAGCCGACGGACTAGCCGGTGGCATGAGCAGTTCTTC.

The chain recombines TRBV12-3 or TRBV12-4 with TRBJ1-4; 8 bases line up with TRBD1. Losses at the gene ends were 6 bases for V and 5 bases for J; bases not matched to a gene: 5. CDR3 length: 14 residues. The CDR3 spells CASSGQGRNEKLFF. In DNA form, the CDR3 reads TGTGCCAGCAGCGGACAGGGTCGAAATGAAAAACTGTTTTTT.

The V gene is TRBV2, the J gene TRBJ2-7; D not certain. Germline-derived CDR1 and CDR2 are SNHLY and FYNNEI. The CDR3 is 12 residues long. The V end lost 11 bases, the J end lost 0 bases, and 11 bases lay between the germline ends. In nucleotides, the CDR3 is TGTGCCTTAAGGACGGGCTCCTACGAGCAGTACTTC. Its protein product is CALRTGSYEQYF.

The chain carries TRBV18 and TRBJ1-4; no clear D. The CDR3 totals 14 residues. CDR1 and CDR2 (germline): KGHSH, LQKENI. With 3 bases removed from V and 7 bases from J, the gap between germline ends came to 12 bases. CDR3 residues: CASSPAGSAEKLFF. The CDR3 DNA reads TGTGCCAGCTCACCCGCCGGATCAGCTGAAAAACTGTTTTTT.